This entry features one T cell receptor beta chain sequence. Its antigen is undetermined. This specimen comes from a study of OX40 agonist ivuxolimab in advanced cancers. TCRdb keeps only in-frame clones here, not all; method: immunoSEQ multiplex PCR. The repertoire holds 48,000 or so clones, with 85% to 95% as singletons. Findings and limits, study-wide: Blood T cells, both CD4+ and CD8+, expanded clonally by week 6 at 0.1 to 3.0 mg/kg.

The clonotype was recovered from an adult with an advanced solid tumor such as melanoma, head and neck, liver or kidney cancer. The material was CD4+ or CD8+ T cells sorted from blood, obtained in a trial of the OX40 agonist ivuxolimab.

DNA for the CDR3: TGTGCCAGCAGCCCCCCTCCCTACGAGCAGTACTTC. As protein: CASSPPPYEQYF. This rearrangement joins TRBV2 to TRBJ2-7; no firm D call. Germline CDR1 is SNHLY and CDR2 is FYNNEI. This CDR3 is 12 amino acids long. The ends were cut back, 6 bases at V and 2 bases at J, with 8 bases in the middle. Together with reference TRBV2 and TRBJ2-7, the CDR3 gives the full variable domain: EPEVTQTPSHQVTQMGQEVILRCVPISNHLYFYWYRQILGQKVEFLVSFYNNEISEKSEIFDDQFSVERPDGSNFTLKIRSTKLEDSAMYFCASSPPPYEQYFGPGTRLTVT.